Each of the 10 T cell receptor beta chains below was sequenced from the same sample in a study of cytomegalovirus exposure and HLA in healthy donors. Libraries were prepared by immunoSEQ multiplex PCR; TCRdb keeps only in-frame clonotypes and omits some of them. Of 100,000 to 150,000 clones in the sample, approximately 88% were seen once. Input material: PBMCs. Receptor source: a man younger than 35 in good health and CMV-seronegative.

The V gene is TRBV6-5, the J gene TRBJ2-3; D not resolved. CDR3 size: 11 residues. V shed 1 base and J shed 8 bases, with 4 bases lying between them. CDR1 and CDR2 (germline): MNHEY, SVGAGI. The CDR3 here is CASSYLSTQYF. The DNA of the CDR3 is TGTGCCAGCAGTTACTTGAGTACGCAGTATTTT.

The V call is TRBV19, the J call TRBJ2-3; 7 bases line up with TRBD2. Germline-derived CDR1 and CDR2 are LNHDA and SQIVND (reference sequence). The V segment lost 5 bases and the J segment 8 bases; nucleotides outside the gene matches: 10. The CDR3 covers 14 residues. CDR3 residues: CASSPGTTPSTQYF. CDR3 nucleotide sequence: TGTGCCAGTAGTCCGGGGACTACCCCGAGTACGCAGTATTTT.

CDR3 nucleotide sequence: TGTGCCAGCAGCTTCCCGCGGGGACAGACAACCTCTGGGGCCAACGTCCTGACTTTC. Its protein product is CASSFPRGQTTSGANVLTF. The V gene is TRBV11-2, the J gene TRBJ2-6, with a weak D call TRBD1 (7 bases). The CDR3 covers 19 residues. Trimming took off 3 bases at V and 0 bases at J, with 18 bases between the two ends. Per the germline V gene, CDR1 is SGHAT and CDR2 is FQNNGV.

CDR3 sequence reads: CASSSAGRGETQYF. As DNA, the CDR3 is TGTGCCAGCAGCTCGGCAGGGAGGGGGGAGACCCAGTACTTC. This rearrangement joins TRBV7-2 to TRBJ2-5, with D perhaps matching TRBD2 (7 bases). Trimming pared 4 bases from V and 5 bases from J, leaving 14 bases between. The germline V gene encodes CDR1 SGHTA and CDR2 FQGNSA. The CDR3 totals 14 residues.

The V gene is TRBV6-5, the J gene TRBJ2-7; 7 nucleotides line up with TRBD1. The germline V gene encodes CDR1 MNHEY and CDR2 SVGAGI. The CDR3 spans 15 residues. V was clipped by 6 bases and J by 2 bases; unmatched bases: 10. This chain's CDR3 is CASRRGQMSTYEQYF. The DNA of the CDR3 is TGTGCCAGCAGACGGGGACAGATGAGCACCTACGAGCAGTACTTC.

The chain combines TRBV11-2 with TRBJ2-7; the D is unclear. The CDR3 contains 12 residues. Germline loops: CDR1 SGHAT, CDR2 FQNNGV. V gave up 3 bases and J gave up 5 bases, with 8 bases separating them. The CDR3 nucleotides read TGTGCCAGCAGCTTTTTGGCCCACGAGCAGTACTTC. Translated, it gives CASSFLAHEQYF.

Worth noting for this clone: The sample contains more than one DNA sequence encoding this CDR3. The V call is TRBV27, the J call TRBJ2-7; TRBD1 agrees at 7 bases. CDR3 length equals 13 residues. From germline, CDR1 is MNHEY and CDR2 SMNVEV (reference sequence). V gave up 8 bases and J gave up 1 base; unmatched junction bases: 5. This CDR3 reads CASSRDSSYEQYF. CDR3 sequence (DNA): TGTGCCAGCTCCCGGGACAGTTCCTACGAGCAGTACTTC.

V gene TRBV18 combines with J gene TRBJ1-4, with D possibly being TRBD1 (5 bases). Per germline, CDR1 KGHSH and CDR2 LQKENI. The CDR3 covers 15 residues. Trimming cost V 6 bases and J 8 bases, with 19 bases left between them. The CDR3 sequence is CASSPGGTSEEKLFF. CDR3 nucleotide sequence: TGTGCCAGCTCCCCGGGGGGGACCTCGGAGGAAAAACTGTTTTTT.

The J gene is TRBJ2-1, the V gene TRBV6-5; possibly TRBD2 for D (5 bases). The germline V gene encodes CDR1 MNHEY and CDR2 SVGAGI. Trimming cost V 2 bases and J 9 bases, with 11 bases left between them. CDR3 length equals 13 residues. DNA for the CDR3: TGTGCCAGCAGTTACGGACTGCTTAGTGAGCAGTTCTTC. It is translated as CASSYGLLSEQFF.

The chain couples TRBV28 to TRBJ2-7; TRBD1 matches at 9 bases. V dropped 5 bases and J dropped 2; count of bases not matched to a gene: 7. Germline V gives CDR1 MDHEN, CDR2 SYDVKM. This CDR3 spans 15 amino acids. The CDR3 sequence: CASSTQDRGPYEQYF. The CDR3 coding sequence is TGTGCCAGCAGTACGCAGGACAGGGGCCCCTACGAGCAGTACTTC. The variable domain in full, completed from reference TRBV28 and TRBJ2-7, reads DVKVTQSSRYLVKRTGEKVFLECVQDMDHENMFWYRQDPGLGLRLIYFSYDVKMKEKGDIPEGYSVSREKKERFSLILESASTNQTSMYLCASSTQDRGPYEQYFGPGTRLTVT.